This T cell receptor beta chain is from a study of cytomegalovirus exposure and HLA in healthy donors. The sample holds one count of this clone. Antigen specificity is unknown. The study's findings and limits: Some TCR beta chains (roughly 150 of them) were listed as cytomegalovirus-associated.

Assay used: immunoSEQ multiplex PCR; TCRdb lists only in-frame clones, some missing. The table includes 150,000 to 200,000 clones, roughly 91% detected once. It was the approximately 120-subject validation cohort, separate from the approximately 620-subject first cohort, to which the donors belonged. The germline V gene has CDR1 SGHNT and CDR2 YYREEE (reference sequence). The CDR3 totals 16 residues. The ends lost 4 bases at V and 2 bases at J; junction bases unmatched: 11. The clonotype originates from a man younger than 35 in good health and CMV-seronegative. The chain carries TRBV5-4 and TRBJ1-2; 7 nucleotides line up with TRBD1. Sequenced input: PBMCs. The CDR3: CASSPDWGQTNYGYTF. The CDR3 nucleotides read TGTGCCAGCAGCCCGGACTGGGGACAGACCAACTATGGCTACACCTTC.